Listed below are T cell receptor beta chains from one sample, sequenced in a study of tumor-infiltrating lymphocytes in primary liver carcinoma. TCRdb re-derived calls from the multiplex PCR reads in MiXCR, one entry per CDR3 protein. Seen here are over 100,000 distinct CDR3 sequences, around 70% observed once, and the top ten hold 8.1%. Sequenced input: tumor-adjacent normal liver tissue. Every receptor here comes from a woman in her sixties with primary liver carcinoma and hepatitis B virus infection. Each CDR3 is given with its conserved first and last residue. The D gene is left open where the match is weak. The size entry is marked missing in some rows and otherwise reads once, few, many or a size class.

TRBJ2-7 NA NA TRBV20-1 TGCAGTGCCATAGACCAGCGGGAGCAGTACTTC CSAIDQREQYF
TRBJ2-3 NA NA TRBV4-1 TGCACCAGCAGACCTAGGACTGGGCCTAGCACAGATACGCAGTATTTT CTSRPRTGPSTDTQYF
TRBJ2-5 many NA TRBV7-9 TGTGCCAGCAGCCCCGGGGCATACCAAGAGACCCAGTACTTC CASSPGAYQETQYF
TRBJ2-7 NA TRBD1 TRBV11-1 TGTGCCAGCAACTTAACACCTCCGACAGGGGGTTTCTACGGGCACTACTTC CASNLTPPTGGFYGHYF
TRBJ2-6 once NA TRBV4-1 TGCGCCAGCAACCAACCAGGGGCTAGCGAGGCCAACGTCCTGACTTTC CASNQPGASEANVLTF
TRBJ2-1 few NA TRBV15 TGTGCCACCAGCAGACCTCAGGGTTATGAGCAGTTCTTC CATSRPQGYEQFF
TRBJ1-1 many TRBD1 TRBV6-1 TGTGCCAGCAGTTTTTTAGGACAGGGGGCTGCCGAAGCTTTCTTT CASSFLGQGAAEAFF
TRBJ1-1 NA NA TRBV7-8 TGTGCCAGCAGTTCATGGGATACTAAAGCTTTCTTT CASSSWDTKAFF
TRBJ2-7 NA NA TRBV6-1 TGTGCCAGCAGTGAGGTGAGCGTGAGCTCCTACGAGCAGTACTTC CASSEVSVSSYEQYF
TRBJ2-2 NA NA TRBV12-3/TRBV12-4 TGTGCCAGCAATTCACATAGGGGGAACACCGGGGAACTGTTTTTT CASNSHRGNTGELFF
TRBJ2-3 NA TRBD2 TRBV11-2 TGTGCCAGCGGCCTAAGGGGCCTAGCGGGATCGAGAGTCCGCACAGATACGCAGTATTTT CASGLRGLAGSRVRTDTQYF
TRBJ2-3 few TRBD2 TRBV5-5 TGTGCCAGCAGTTTGGGCGTTGCGGGAGCGGCCGATACGCAGTATTTT CASSLGVAGAADTQYF
TRBJ2-7 NA NA TRBV15 TGTGCCACCAGCAGGGGATCTTCCTACGAGCAGTACTTC CATSRGSSYEQYF
TRBJ2-1 many NA TRBV30 TGTGCCTGGAGCCTATCGCGACTTCCCGAGTACAATGAGCAGTTCTTC CAWSLSRLPEYNEQFF
TRBJ2-1 NA TRBD2 TRBV7-9 TGTGCCAGCAGCTTATTCGGGAGGGGCGACATTGAGCAGTTCTTC CASSLFGRGDIEQFF
TRBJ1-6 NA NA TRBV28 TGTGCCAGCAGTTTAGTCGTGGGTTTCGGAGATTCACCCTTCCACTTT CASSLVVGFGDSPFHF
TRBJ2-1 NA TRBD2 TRBV29-1 TGCAGCGTTTTGGGGACTAGCGGGAAAGTTTATGAGCAGTTCTTC CSVLGTSGKVYEQFF
TRBJ2-3 NA TRBD2 TRBV5-1 TGCGCCAGAAGCTTGGCCTTTAGTCTAGCGGGCACAGATACGCAATATTTT CARSLAFSLAGTDTQYF
TRBJ2-3 many TRBD2 TRBV10-2 TGCGCCAGCAGTGAGACCTTAGCGGGGTACACAGATACGCAGTATTTT CASSETLAGYTDTQYF
TRBJ1-1 NA TRBD1 TRBV9 TGTGCCACCGCCCCCGGGACAGGGGGCGGGACTGAAGCTTTCTTT CATAPGTGGGTEAFF
TRBJ1-2 NA NA TRBV4-2 TGTACCAGCAGCCAAAAAGGGGGTGCTTCCTATGGCTACACCTTC CTSSQKGGASYGYTF
TRBJ2-1 once NA TRBV29-1 TGCAGCGTAACGGCAAACCGAATCCCGTTCTTC CSVTANRIPFF
TRBJ2-1 NA TRBD2 TRBV7-9 TGTACCAGCAACCCAAGGGGTGGGGAGGGACCCTACAATGAGCAGTTCTTC CTSNPRGGEGPYNEQFF
TRBJ2-1 NA NA TRBV14 TGTGCCAGCAGCCAATTGGGCGGGACTGGCCTTGGTGAGAAGTTCTTC CASSQLGGTGLGEKFF
TRBJ2-1 NA NA TRBV11-2 TGTGCCAGCAGTCACCCCGACAGGCGGGGTAATGAGCAGTTCTTC CASSHPDRRGNEQFF
TRBJ2-7 few NA TRBV7-9 TGTGCCAGCAGCTTAGGGACAGAGGGCCGCTACGAGCAGTACTTC CASSLGTEGRYEQYF
TRBJ2-7 NA NA TRBV6-1 TGTGCCAGCAGTGAAGAGGTACCAGAGTACTTC CASSEEVPEYF
TRBJ1-2 many NA TRBV6-1 TGTGCCAGCAGTGAAAGCGAACAGTATGGCTACACCTTC CASSESEQYGYTF
TRBJ2-3 NA TRBD2 TRBV7-9 TGTGCCAGCAGTCTTAGCGGGGGCACAGACACGCAGTATTTT CASSLSGGTDTQYF
TRBJ1-6 NA TRBD1 TRBV12-3/TRBV12-4 TGTGCCAGCAGTCTCAATGTGGGACAGGGCCCGAGAAATTCACCCCTCCACTTT CASSLNVGQGPRNSPLHF
TRBJ2-3 NA TRBD2 TRBV6-5 TGTGCCGGCAGCCGACTAGCGCCGAATGGGGGCACAGATACGCAGTATTTT CAGSRLAPNGGTDTQYF
TRBJ1-1 NA NA TRBV6-5 TGTGCAAGCAGCCTCCGGCGGACGCTGTACGTGGACACTGAAGCTTTCTTT CASSLRRTLYVDTEAFF
TRBJ1-5 NA NA TRBV6-2/TRBV6-3 TGTGCCAGCACCGATGGATGGGGCGGCGATCAGTCCCAGCACTTT CASTDGWGGDQSQHF
TRBJ2-3 few TRBD2 TRBV5-1 TGCGCCAGCAGCTTGGCACTAGCGCGGGACACAGATACGCAGTATTTT CASSLALARDTDTQYF
TRBJ2-1 NA NA TRBV7-2 TGTGCCAGCAGCCCCCAAGCGAGGAATGAGCAGCTCTTC CASSPQARNEQLF
TRBJ2-1 few NA TRBV9 TGTGCCAGCAGCAGCTGGACCGACAATGAGCAGTTCTTC CASSSWTDNEQFF
TRBJ2-7 once NA TRBV11-2 TGTGCCAGCAGCGCCGAAGGGGGACGCTACAAGCAGTACTTC CASSAEGGRYKQYF
TRBJ2-4 many TRBD1 TRBV28 TGTGCCAGCAGAAAAGGGGGGACCAGGGGGCCGGACTTC CASRKGGTRGPDF
TRBJ2-1 few TRBD1 TRBV10-3 TGTACCACGACAGGGAATCCGGACTCCAATGAGCAGTTCTTC CTTTGNPDSNEQFF
TRBJ1-1 NA NA TRBV11-2 TGTGCCAGCGGCCCGACATGGGGTGGGGGTGAAGGCACTGAAGCTTTATTT CASGPTWGGGEGTEALF
TRBJ2-1 NA NA TRBV11-2 TGTGCCAGCAGCTTTGGACTCGCGGGAATCGAGCAGTTCTTC CASSFGLAGIEQFF
TRBJ2-5 NA NA TRBV7-9 TGTGCCAGCAGCCCGGGTTGGGGCGAGATCGTAGAGACCCAGTATTTC CASSPGWGEIVETQYF
TRBJ2-7 NA TRBD1 TRBV5-1 TGCGCCAGCAGCCGCGGACAGGGAGACGACGAGCAGTACTTC CASSRGQGDDEQYF
TRBJ2-1 few NA TRBV11-2 TGTGCCAGGAGCTTAGGGGAGGAGCTCAATGAGCGGTTCTTC CARSLGEELNERFF
TRBJ1-6 many NA TRBV12-3/TRBV12-4 TGTGCCAGCAGAATTTCGGCGATTTCACCCCTCCACTTT CASRISAISPLHF
TRBJ1-1 once NA TRBV30 TGTGCCCGGTTGGGCAGGCTGAACACTGAAGCATTCTTT CARLGRLNTEAFF
TRBJ2-1 NA NA TRBV10-2 TGCGCCAGCAGTGTGTCGATCTCACAGGCTCCATACTATGAGCAGCTCTTC CASSVSISQAPYYEQLF
TRBJ2-3 NA TRBD2 TRBV11-3 TGTGCCAGCAGCTTAGGTTTTGGAGCGGGAGCAGGAGGCAAAGATACGCAGTATTTT CASSLGFGAGAGGKDTQYF
TRBJ2-2 many NA TRBV7-9 TGTGCCAGCAGCTTAGGCCGGAGCAACACCGGGGAGCTGTTTTTT CASSLGRSNTGELFF
TRBJ1-1 many TRBD1 TRBV29-1 TGCAGCGTTTATACAGGGGCGGGGAACACTGAAGCTTTCTTT CSVYTGAGNTEAFF
TRBJ2-1 NA NA TRBV7-7 TGTGCTAGCAGCTTAGATCAGGCAGTAGGGGAGCAGTTCTTC CASSLDQAVGEQFF
TRBJ2-6 many TRBD1 TRBV6-1 TGTGCCAGCAGTGAAGGACAGGGGGCCCTTGGAGCCAACGTCCTGACTTTC CASSEGQGALGANVLTF
TRBJ1-5 NA NA TRBV30 TGTGCCTGGAGAATATCTCCCCGGCAGTCCCAACATTTT CAWRISPRQSQHF
TRBJ2-3 NA NA TRBV29-1 TGCAGTGTTAAAGCTAGTTCGGATACGCAGTATTTT CSVKASSDTQYF
TRBJ2-3 NA TRBD1 TRBV7-8 TGTGCCAGCGGCCGGAACAGGGGCCCTTGGGATACGCAGTATTTC CASGRNRGPWDTQYF
TRBJ1-5 NA NA TRBV4-1 TGCGCCAGCGACGAGGGAGTAAGTAATCAGCTCCAGCATTTT CASDEGVSNQLQHF